A selection of T cell receptor beta chains follows, all from one sample in a study of identical twins. TCRdb itself ran the 5' RACE reads through MiXCR, one entry per CDR3 protein. The data show more than 650,000 distinct CDR3 sequences, with roughly 6% seen just once and under 2% held by the top ten. Source material: naive T cells sorted from blood. Source of these receptors: a man between 18 and 35 years old in good health. Both conserved end residues are trimmed from each CDR3. Not all rows give a size; the values are once, few, many and, for expanded clones, a class.

v_call clone_size cdr3_aa
TRBV5-1 many ASSLDRADTGELF
TRBV20-1 many SARDTKNIQY
TRBV12-3/TRBV12-4 - ASSFFMNEQF
TRBV15 - ATSHGWSEESQY
TRBV5-1 many ASSPGRVNRNSPLH
TRBV29-1 - SDRTGRFTDTQY
TRBV7-2 few ASSLVQGAMNTEAF
TRBV11-2 many ASSLTAGGVDEQF
TRBV6-5 - ASSYGTGVHTGELF
TRBV5-1 many ASSLGQENTGELF
TRBV5-5 few ASSLVGTGSYEQY
TRBV20-1 few SALGLAGDRETQY
TRBV29-1 - SVEKTESGNTIY
TRBV4-2 many ASSQVGGAGNTDTQY
TRBV6-5 - ASSLRLLLSSGNTIY
TRBV20-1 - SARDWTTQEQF
TRBV11-3 few ASSLGGQLATNEKLF
TRBV20-1 many SAREAQLAGEAEQF
TRBV6-1 few ASREERDYNEQF
TRBV6-1 few ASGGINTGELF
TRBV12-3/TRBV12-4 - ASSLVGGGQGIIIQY
TRBV12-3/TRBV12-4 many ASKGGSNQPQH
TRBV20-1 many SARDLGGSTDTQY
TRBV4-1 few ASSHGLAKQKESSYNEQF
TRBV28 many ASSLRGARESTGELF
TRBV14 - ASSQAGTHNEQF
TRBV18 once ASSSGSSAYNEQF
TRBV15 many ATSIGTEGQPQH
TRBV12-3/TRBV12-4 many ASSSTVRLTDSKLF
TRBV4-3 - ASSQGRLAANTGELF
TRBV5-1 - ASSIGGAGTGELF
TRBV4-3 many ASSQGISLDTGELF